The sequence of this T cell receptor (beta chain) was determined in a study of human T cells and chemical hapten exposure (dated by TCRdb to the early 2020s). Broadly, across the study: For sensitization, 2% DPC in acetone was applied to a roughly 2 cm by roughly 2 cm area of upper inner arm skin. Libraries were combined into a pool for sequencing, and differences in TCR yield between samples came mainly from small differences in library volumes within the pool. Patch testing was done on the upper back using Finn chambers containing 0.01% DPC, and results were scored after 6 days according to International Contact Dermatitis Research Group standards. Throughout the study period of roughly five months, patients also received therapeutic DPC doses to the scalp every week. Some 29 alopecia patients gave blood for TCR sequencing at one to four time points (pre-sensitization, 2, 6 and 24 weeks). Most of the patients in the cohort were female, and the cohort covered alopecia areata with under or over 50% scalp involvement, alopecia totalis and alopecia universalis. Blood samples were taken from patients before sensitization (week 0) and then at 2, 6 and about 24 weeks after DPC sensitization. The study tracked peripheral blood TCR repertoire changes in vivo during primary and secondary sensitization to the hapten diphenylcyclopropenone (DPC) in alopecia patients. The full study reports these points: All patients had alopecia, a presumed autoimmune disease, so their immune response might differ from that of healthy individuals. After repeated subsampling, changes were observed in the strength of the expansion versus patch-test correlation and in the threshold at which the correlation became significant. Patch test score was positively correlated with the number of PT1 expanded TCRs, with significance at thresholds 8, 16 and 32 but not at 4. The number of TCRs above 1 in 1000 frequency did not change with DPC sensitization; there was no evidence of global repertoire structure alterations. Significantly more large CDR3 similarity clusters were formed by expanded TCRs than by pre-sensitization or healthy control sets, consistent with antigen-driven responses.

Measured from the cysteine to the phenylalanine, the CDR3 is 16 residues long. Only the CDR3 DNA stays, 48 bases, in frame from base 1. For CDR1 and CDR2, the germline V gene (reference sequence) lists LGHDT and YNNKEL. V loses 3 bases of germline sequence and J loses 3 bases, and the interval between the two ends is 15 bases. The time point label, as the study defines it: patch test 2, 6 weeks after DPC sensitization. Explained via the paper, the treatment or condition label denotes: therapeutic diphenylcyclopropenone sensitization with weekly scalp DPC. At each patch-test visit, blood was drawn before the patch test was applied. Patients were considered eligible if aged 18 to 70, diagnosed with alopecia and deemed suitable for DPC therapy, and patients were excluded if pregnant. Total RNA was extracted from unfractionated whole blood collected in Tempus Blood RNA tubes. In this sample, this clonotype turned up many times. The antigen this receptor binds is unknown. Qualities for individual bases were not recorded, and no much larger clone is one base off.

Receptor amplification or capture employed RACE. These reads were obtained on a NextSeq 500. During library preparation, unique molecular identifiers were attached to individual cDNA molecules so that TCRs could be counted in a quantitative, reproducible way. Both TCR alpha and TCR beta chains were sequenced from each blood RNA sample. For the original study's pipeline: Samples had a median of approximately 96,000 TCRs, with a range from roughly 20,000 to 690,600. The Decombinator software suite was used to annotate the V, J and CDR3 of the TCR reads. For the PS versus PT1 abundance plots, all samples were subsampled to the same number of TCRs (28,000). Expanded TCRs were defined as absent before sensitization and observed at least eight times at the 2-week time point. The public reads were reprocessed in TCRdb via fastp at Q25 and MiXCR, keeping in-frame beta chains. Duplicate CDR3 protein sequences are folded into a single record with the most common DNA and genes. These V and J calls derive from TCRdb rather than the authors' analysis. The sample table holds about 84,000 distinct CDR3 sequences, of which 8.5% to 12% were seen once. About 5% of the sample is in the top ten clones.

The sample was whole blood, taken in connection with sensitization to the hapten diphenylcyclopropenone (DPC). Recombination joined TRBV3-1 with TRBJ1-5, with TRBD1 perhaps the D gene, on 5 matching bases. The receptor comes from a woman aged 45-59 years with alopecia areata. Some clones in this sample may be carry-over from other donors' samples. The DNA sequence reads TGTGCCAGCAGCCAGGGTTCGGCAGGGAACAATCAGCCCCAGCATTTT. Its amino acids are CASSQGSAGNNQPQHF.